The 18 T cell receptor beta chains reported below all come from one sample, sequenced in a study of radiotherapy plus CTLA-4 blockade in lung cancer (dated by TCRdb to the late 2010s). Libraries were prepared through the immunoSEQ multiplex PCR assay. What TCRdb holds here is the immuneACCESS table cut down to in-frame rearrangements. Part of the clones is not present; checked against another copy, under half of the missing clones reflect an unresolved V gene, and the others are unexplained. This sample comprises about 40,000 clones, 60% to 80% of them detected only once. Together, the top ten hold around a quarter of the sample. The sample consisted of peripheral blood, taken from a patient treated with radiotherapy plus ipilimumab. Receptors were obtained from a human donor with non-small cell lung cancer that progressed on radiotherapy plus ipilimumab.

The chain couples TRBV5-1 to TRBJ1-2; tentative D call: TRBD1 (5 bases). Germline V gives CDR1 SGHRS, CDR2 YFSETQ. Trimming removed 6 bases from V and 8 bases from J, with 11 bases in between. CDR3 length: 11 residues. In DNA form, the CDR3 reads TGCGCCAGCAAATGGGGGGACGGCTACACCTTC. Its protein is CASKWGDGYTF. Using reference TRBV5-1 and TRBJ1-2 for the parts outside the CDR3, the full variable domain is KAGVTQTPRYLIKTRGQQVTLSCSPISGHRSVSWYQQTPGQGLQFLFEYFSETQRNKGNFPGRFSGRQFSNSRSEMNVSTLELGDSALYLCASKWGDGYTFGSGTRLTVV.

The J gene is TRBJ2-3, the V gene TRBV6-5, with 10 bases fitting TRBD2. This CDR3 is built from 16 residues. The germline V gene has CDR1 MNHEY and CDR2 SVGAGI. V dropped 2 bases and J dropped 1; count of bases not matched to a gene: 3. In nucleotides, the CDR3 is TGTGCCAGCAGTTACACCGGACTAGCGGGCACAGATACGCAGTATTTT. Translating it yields CASSYTGLAGTDTQYF.

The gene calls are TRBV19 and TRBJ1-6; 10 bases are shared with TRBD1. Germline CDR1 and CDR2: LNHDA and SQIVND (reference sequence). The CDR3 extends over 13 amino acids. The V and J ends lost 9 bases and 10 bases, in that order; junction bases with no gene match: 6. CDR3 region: CASQTGGGSPLHF. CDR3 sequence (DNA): TGTGCCAGCCAGACAGGGGGCGGATCACCCCTCCACTTT.

The CDR3 DNA follows: TGTGCCAGCAGCTTAGTCTGGCCGTTGAACACTGAAGCTTTCTTT. As protein: CASSLVWPLNTEAFF. The chain recombines TRBV7-2 with TRBJ1-1; no clear D. V lost 1 base, J lost 0 bases, and 9 bases lay in between. The length of the CDR3 is 15 residues. CDR1 and CDR2 (germline): SGHTA, FQGNSA. The variable domain in full, completed from reference TRBV7-2 and TRBJ1-1, reads GAGVSQSPSNKVTEKGKDVELRCDPISGHTALYWYRQSLGQGLEFLIYFQGNSAPDKSGLPSDRFSAERTGGSVSTLTIQRTQQEDSAVYLCASSLVWPLNTEAFFGQGTRLTVV.

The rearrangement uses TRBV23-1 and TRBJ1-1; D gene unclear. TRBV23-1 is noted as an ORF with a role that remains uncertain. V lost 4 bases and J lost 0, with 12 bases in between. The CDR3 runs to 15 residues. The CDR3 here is CASSPPVGLNTEAFF. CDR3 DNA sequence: TGCGCCAGCAGTCCCCCCGTGGGCTTGAACACTGAAGCTTTCTTT.

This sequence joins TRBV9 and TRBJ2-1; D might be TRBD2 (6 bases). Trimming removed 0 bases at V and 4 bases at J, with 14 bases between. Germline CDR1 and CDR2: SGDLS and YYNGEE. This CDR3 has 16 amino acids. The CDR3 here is CASSVGASEGYNEQFF. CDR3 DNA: TGTGCCAGCAGCGTAGGAGCTAGCGAGGGGTACAATGAGCAGTTCTTC.

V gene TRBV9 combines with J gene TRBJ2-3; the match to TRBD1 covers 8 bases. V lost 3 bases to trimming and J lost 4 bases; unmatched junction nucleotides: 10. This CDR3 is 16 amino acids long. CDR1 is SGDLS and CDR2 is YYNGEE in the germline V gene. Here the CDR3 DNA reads TGTGCCAGCAGCGAAAGGGGGACAGGCCAAGCAGATACGCAGTATTTT. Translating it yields CASSERGTGQADTQYF.

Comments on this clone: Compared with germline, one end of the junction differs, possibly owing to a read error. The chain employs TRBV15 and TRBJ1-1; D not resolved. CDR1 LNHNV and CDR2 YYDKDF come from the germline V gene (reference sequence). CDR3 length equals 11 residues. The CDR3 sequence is CATSRDKLCLF. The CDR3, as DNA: TGTGCCACCAGCAGAGACAAACTGTGTCTCTTT.

The CDR3 DNA reads TGTGCCAGCAGCATTATGGGGGGGGGTCAGACTGAAGCTTTCTTT. It yields the protein CASSIMGGGQTEAFF. This chain connects TRBV7-3 to TRBJ1-1; D might be TRBD1 (5 bases). CDR3 length: 15 residues. Germline lookup yields CDR1 SGHTA and CDR2 FQGTGA. The ends were cut back, 5 bases at V and 5 bases at J, with 18 bases in the middle.

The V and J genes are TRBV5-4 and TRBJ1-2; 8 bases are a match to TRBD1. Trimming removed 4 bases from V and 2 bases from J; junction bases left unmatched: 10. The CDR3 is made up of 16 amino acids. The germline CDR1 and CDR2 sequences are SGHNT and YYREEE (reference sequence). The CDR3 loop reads CASSPYRDRKNYGYTF. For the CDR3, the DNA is TGTGCCAGCAGCCCATACCGGGACAGGAAAAACTATGGCTACACCTTC.

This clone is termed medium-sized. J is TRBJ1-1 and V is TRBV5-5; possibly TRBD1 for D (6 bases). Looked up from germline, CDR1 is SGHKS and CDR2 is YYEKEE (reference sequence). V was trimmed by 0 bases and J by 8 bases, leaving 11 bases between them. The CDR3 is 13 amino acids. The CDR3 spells CASSLEGRGEAFF. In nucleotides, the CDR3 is TGTGCCAGCAGCTTGGAGGGGAGGGGGGAAGCTTTCTTT.

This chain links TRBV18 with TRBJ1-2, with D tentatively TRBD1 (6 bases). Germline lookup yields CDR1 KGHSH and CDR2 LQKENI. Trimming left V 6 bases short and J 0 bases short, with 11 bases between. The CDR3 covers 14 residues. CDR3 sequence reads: CASSWTDSNYGYTF. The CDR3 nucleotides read TGTGCCAGCTCTTGGACAGACTCTAACTATGGCTACACCTTC.

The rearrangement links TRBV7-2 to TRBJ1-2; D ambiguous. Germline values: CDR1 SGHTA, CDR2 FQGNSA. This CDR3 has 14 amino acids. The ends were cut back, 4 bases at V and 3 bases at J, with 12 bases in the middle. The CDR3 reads CASSSRGQDYGYTF. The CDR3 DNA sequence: TGTGCCAGCAGCTCGCGTGGGCAGGACTATGGCTACACCTTC.

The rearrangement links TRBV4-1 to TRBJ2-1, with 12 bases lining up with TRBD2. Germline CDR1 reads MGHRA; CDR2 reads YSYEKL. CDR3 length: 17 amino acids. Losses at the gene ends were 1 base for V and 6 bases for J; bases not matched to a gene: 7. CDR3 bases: TGCGCCAGCAGCCAAGTTCGAACTAGCGGGGGGAGCAATGAGCAGTTCTTC. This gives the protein CASSQVRTSGGSNEQFF.

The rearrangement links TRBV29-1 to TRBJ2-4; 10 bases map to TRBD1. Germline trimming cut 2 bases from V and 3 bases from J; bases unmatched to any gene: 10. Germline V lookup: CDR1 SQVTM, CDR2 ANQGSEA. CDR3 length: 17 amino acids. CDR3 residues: CSVEPGQGTGVKNIQYF. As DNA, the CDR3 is TGCAGCGTTGAACCGGGACAGGGGACGGGTGTCAAAAACATTCAGTACTTC. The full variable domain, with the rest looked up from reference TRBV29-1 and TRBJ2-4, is SAVISQKPSRDICQRGTSLTIQCQVDSQVTMMFWYRQQPGQSLTLIATANQGSEATYESGFVIDKFPISRPNLTFSTLTVSNMSPEDSSIYLCSVEPGQGTGVKNIQYFGAGTRLSVL.

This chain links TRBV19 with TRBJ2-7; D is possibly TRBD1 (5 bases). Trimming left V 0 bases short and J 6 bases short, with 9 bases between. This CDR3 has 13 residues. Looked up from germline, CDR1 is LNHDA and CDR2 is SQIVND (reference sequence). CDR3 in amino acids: CASSIDWGGEQYF. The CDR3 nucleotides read TGTGCCAGTAGTATAGATTGGGGCGGCGAGCAGTACTTC.

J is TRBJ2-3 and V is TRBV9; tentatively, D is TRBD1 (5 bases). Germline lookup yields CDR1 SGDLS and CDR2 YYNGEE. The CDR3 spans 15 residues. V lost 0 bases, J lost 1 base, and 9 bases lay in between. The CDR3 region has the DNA TGTGCCAGCAGCGTAGATGTGGGGCGCACAGATACGCAGTATTTT. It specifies CASSVDVGRTDTQYF.

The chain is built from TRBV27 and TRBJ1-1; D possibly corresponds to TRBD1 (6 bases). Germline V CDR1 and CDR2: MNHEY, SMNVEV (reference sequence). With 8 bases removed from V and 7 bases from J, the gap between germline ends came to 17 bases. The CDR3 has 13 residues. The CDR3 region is CASRRGPGLEAFF. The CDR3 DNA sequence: TGTGCCAGCCGCAGGGGCCCGGGGCTTGAAGCTTTCTTT.